The 27 T cell receptor beta chains listed next were all sequenced from one sample in a study of post-analysis software for immune sequencing data (dated by TCRdb to the mid-2010s). The antigens for these receptors are not known. Libraries were built with PCR. The instrument given in TCRdb is Illumina HiSeq 2500. To reduce PCR and sequencing biases, unique molecular identifiers were incorporated into the TCR beta cDNA libraries. Through fastp at Q25 and MiXCR, TCRdb rebuilt clones from the public reads, retaining in-frame beta chains. For every CDR3 protein sequence, its rows merge into one entry that carries the most common genes and DNA. The sample records approximately 660,000 distinct CDR3 sequences, approximately 60% of which are singletons. The top ten clonotypes cover approximately 10% of the sample. Paper-wide results and their limitations: Patients showed significantly higher frequencies than controls for about 5 TRBV segments, among them TRBV5-6, TRBV5-1 and TRBV20-1.

Specimen: blood. The receptors here all came from a girl aged 2 to 9 with multiple sclerosis.

Only one count was recorded for this clonotype. This chain connects TRBV10-3 to TRBJ2-1, with D unclear. Per germline, CDR1 ENHRY and CDR2 SYGVKD. The V end lost 7 bases, the J end lost 10 bases, and 17 bases lay between the germline ends. This CDR3 comprises 13 residues. CDR3 residues: CAITSPLGVEQFF. The CDR3 region has the DNA TGTGCCATCACAAGCCCTCTTGGTGTAGAGCAGTTCTTC.

The gene calls are TRBV5-1 and TRBJ1-1; D possibly corresponds to TRBD1 (5 bases). Germline V gene sequence: CDR1 SGHRS, CDR2 YFSETQ. Trimming removed 1 base at V and 5 bases at J, with 12 bases between. The CDR3 spans 14 residues. The CDR3 DNA reads TGCGCCAGCAGCTTGTTGGGGGAAGGGACTGAAGCTTTCTTT. It is translated as CASSLLGEGTEAFF.

This clonotype was counted once. The chain uses TRBV27 and TRBJ2-5; a weak D match, TRBD2 (5 bases). The CDR3 sequence is 13 residues long. V was trimmed by 8 bases and J by 0 bases, leaving 10 bases between them. CDR1 and CDR2 (germline): MNHEY, SMNVEV (reference sequence). CDR3 in DNA: TGTGCCAGCTCATCGGGGTACCAAGAGACCCAGTACTTC. Encoded protein: CASSSGYQETQYF.

This clonotype was recorded a few times. The genes are TRBV6-5 and TRBJ2-7; D ambiguous. The germline V and J ends were trimmed by 0 bases and 0 bases, with 9 bases remaining between them. The CDR3 consists of 15 residues. The germline gives CDR1 MNHEY, CDR2 SVGAGI. This CDR3 reads CASSYSGLSSYEQYF. Here the CDR3 DNA reads TGTGCCAGCAGTTACTCCGGTTTGAGCTCCTACGAGCAGTACTTC.

This clonotype has only a few counts. This chain links TRBV4-3 with TRBJ2-1; 11 bases fit TRBD2. Trimming cost V 1 base and J 7 bases; bases outside gene matches: 12. This CDR3 has 18 amino acids. Germline loops: CDR1 LGHNA, CDR2 YSLEER. This CDR3 reads CASSQVSLAGGVGNEQFF. The CDR3 coding sequence is TGCGCCAGCAGCCAAGTATCTCTAGCGGGGGGTGTGGGGAATGAGCAGTTCTTC.

The V call is TRBV15, the J call TRBJ2-5, with a possible D match to TRBD1 (6 bases). Germline CDR1 is LNHNV and CDR2 is YYDKDF (reference sequence). With 1 base removed from V and 4 bases from J, the gap between germline ends came to 13 bases. The CDR3 contains 15 residues. The CDR3 DNA sequence: TGTGCCACCAGCAGAGGTGGAACAGGGAGAGAGACCCAGTACTTC. It is translated as CATSRGGTGRETQYF.

The chain has TRBV5-5 and TRBJ2-5; D might be TRBD1 or TRBD2, each matching 6 bases. Germline-derived CDR1 and CDR2 are SGHKS and YYEKEE (reference sequence). Between the trimmed V and J ends, which lost 0 bases and 5 bases, there was a span of 11 bases. This CDR3 is built from 14 residues. In DNA form, the CDR3 reads TGTGCCAGCAGCTTGGCGAGGGGGGTGGAGACCCAGTACTTC. Residues: CASSLARGVETQYF.

CDR3: CASSLDPGSGANVLTF. The DNA for the CDR3 is TGTGCCAGCAGCTTAGATCCGGGGTCTGGGGCCAACGTCCTGACTTTC. J is TRBJ2-6 and V is TRBV7-9, with D perhaps matching TRBD2 (5 bases). The CDR3 length is 16 residues. Germline assignment: CDR1 SEHNR and CDR2 FQNEAQ (reference sequence). The V gene lost 1 base and the J gene lost 1 base, with 8 bases spanning the gap.

V usage is TRBV7-2 and J usage is TRBJ2-5; possibly TRBD2 for D (6 bases). Germline V lookup: CDR1 SGHTA, CDR2 FQGNSA. This CDR3 comprises 15 residues. The germline V and J ends were trimmed by 1 base and 2 bases, with 11 bases remaining between them. CDR3 nucleotide sequence: TGTGCCAGCAGCTTAGGGGACGGGGGACAAGAGACCCAGTACTTC. Encoded protein: CASSLGDGGQETQYF.

This chain uses TRBV6-2 or TRBV6-3 with TRBJ1-1, with a possible D match to TRBD1 (6 bases). This CDR3 has 15 amino acids. V lost 1 base and J lost 1, with 10 bases in between. The germline V gene has CDR1 MNHEY and CDR2 SVGEGT. Written as DNA, the CDR3 is TGTGCCAGCAGTTACTTCTACAGGGAGAACACTGAAGCTTTCTTT. As protein: CASSYFYRENTEAFF.

This clonotype was counted between two and nine times. The rearrangement uses TRBV30 and TRBJ2-1, with D uncertain. The CDR3 is made up of 12 amino acids. Per the germline V gene, CDR1 is GTSNPN and CDR2 is SVGIG (reference sequence). V lost 4 bases, J lost 7 bases, and 11 bases lay in between. CDR3 amino acids: CAWNRLGNEQFF. CDR3 DNA sequence: TGTGCCTGGAACCGACTTGGTAATGAGCAGTTCTTC.

This rearrangement joins TRBV3-1 to TRBJ2-3; TRBD1 matches at 8 bases. V gave up 1 base and J gave up 2 bases; unmatched junction bases: 11. This CDR3 has 18 residues. Germline V lookup: CDR1 LGHDT, CDR2 YNNKEL (reference sequence). The CDR3 DNA reads TGTGCCAGCAGCCAAGCAGGGGGCGACAACTTGGACACAGATACGCAGTATTTT. This encodes CASSQAGGDNLDTDTQYF.

On this clonotype itself: At one of its ends the junction is not consistent with the germline gene, which may arise from a read error. The V and J genes are TRBV3-1 and TRBJ2-3, with D possibly matching TRBD1 (5 bases). Germline CDR1 is LGHDT and CDR2 is YNNKEL (reference sequence). The CDR3 covers 15 residues. CDR3: CVSSHRGPVADTQYF. CDR3 bases: TGTGTCAGCAGCCATAGGGGTCCCGTTGCAGATACGCAGTATTTT.

The chain employs TRBV12-3 or TRBV12-4 and TRBJ2-7; D not certain. V was cut by 1 base and J by 2 bases, with 6 bases left in between. The CDR3 extends over 13 amino acids. CDR3 in DNA: TGTGCCAGCAGTTTAGGCTTCGCCTACGAGCAGTACTTC. As protein: CASSLGFAYEQYF.

The sample holds one count of this clonotype. The chain carries TRBV7-3 and TRBJ2-3, with D unresolved. The CDR3 sequence is 13 residues long. Germline CDR1 SGHTA, CDR2 FQGTGA. The germline V and J ends were trimmed by 3 bases and 4 bases, with 8 bases remaining between them. This CDR3 reads CASSFTPPDTQYF. The CDR3, as DNA: TGTGCCAGCAGCTTTACGCCGCCAGATACGCAGTATTTT.

V is TRBV7-7 and J is TRBJ2-5, with a possible D match to TRBD2 (5 bases). The CDR3 is 18 amino acids. V lost 0 bases, J lost 5 bases, and 22 bases lay in between. Germline V lookup: CDR1 SSHAT, CDR2 FNYEAQ (reference sequence). CDR3: CASSLATRGWADGETQYF. The CDR3 DNA sequence: TGTGCCAGCAGCTTAGCCACTCGAGGGTGGGCGGATGGGGAGACCCAGTACTTC.

This clonotype has just a few counts. CDR3 loop: CASSLLGSGYTF. The CDR3 DNA follows: TGTGCCAGCAGTTTACTGGGTTCTGGCTACACCTTC. This rearrangement joins TRBV12-3 or TRBV12-4 to TRBJ1-2; D unclear. The CDR3 has 12 amino acids. Trimming shortened V by 2 bases and J by 7 bases, and 8 bases separated the two germline ends.

The J gene is TRBJ2-6, the V gene TRBV12-3 or TRBV12-4, with D tentatively TRBD2 (5 bases). The length of the CDR3 is 16 residues. V was cut by 1 base and J by 2 bases, with 9 bases left in between. The CDR3 DNA reads TGTGCCAGCAGTTTAGTACGGGATCCTGGGGCCAACGTCCTGACTTTC. Residues: CASSLVRDPGANVLTF.

This clonotype was picked up a small number of times. The chain couples TRBV2 to TRBJ2-3; TRBD2 might be the D (6 bases). The CDR3 totals 15 residues. Deletions cut 4 bases from V and 7 bases from J, with 18 bases between. Per the germline V gene, CDR1 is SNHLY and CDR2 is FYNNEI. The CDR3 protein is CASSGTTTPHNTQYF. Here the CDR3 DNA reads TGTGCCAGCAGTGGGACTACCACCCCACATAATACGCAGTATTTT.

The sample holds a few counts of this clonotype. This chain links TRBV29-1 with TRBJ2-1; either TRBD1 or TRBD2 may fit D (5 bases each). The CDR3 is made up of 14 amino acids. The germline CDR1 and CDR2 sequences are SQVTM and ANQGSEA. V lost 7 bases to trimming and J lost 2 bases, with 15 bases between them. Here the CDR3 DNA reads TGCAGCGCCCTCCGGGACGATGCCTACAATGAGCAGTTCTTC. Protein: CSALRDDAYNEQFF.

The chain joins TRBV2 to TRBJ1-5; perhaps TRBD1 as D (6 bases). The germline CDR1 and CDR2 sequences are SNHLY and FYNNEI. V lost 4 bases to trimming and J lost 7 bases, with 14 bases between them. The CDR3 is 14 residues long. The CDR3 region is CASSATGIGQPQHF. The CDR3, as DNA: TGTGCCAGCAGTGCTACAGGGATAGGACAGCCCCAGCATTTT.

This rearrangement joins TRBV6-5 to TRBJ2-7; 8 bases fit TRBD2. Germline V gene sequence: CDR1 MNHEY, CDR2 SVGAGI. The CDR3 spans 15 residues. The J segment lost 0 bases and the V segment lost 4 bases, leaving 5 bases of the junction unmatched. The CDR3 sequence is CASSLERGSSYEQYF. CDR3 coding DNA: TGTGCCAGCAGTTTAGAGCGGGGGAGCTCCTACGAGCAGTACTTC.

The chain employs TRBV12-3 or TRBV12-4 and TRBJ2-5, with no clear D. V dropped 3 bases and J dropped 11 bases, with 13 bases sitting between them. This CDR3 is built from 12 residues. This chain's CDR3 is CASSFQDNEQYF. In DNA form, the CDR3 reads TGTGCCAGCAGTTTTCAAGACAATGAGCAGTACTTC.

With respect to this clonotype: Germline and junction disagree at one end, which may indicate a read error. This rearrangement joins TRBV28 to TRBJ2-7; 7 nucleotides align to TRBD1. The CDR3 is 15 amino acids. Germline values: CDR1 MDHEN, CDR2 SYDVKM. CDR3 sequence reads: CAGSPPGQSSYEQYF. The CDR3 nucleotides are TGTGCCGGCAGTCCACCGGGACAGAGCTCCTACGAGCAGTACTTC.

The chain carries TRBV2 and TRBJ2-5; D may be TRBD2 (5 bases). The end of the DNA aligns better with TRBJ2-7, so the J call may be wrong. The CDR3 consists of 13 residues. From germline, CDR1 is SNHLY and CDR2 FYNNEI. The CDR3 reads CASSVTRRNEQYF. The CDR3 DNA follows: TGTGCCAGCAGTGTTACTAGGAGGAACGAGCAGTACTTC.

The chain employs TRBV11-2 and TRBJ2-3; 7 nucleotides match TRBD2. Trimming at V came to 5 bases and at J to 6 bases, leaving 14 bases not matched to a gene. The V gene's germline CDR1 is SGHAT and CDR2 FQNNGV. This CDR3 contains 16 residues. The CDR3 DNA reads TGTGCCAGCAGCCCCAGTGATGGTAGCGGGTGGGATACGCAGTATTTT. Protein product: CASSPSDGSGWDTQYF.

This clonotype has a handful of counts. The chain carries TRBV11-2 and TRBJ2-2; no definite D call. This CDR3 has 15 amino acids. Between the trimmed V and J ends, which lost 0 bases and 4 bases, there was a span of 9 bases. Germline assignment: CDR1 SGHAT and CDR2 FQNNGV. CDR3 sequence (DNA): TGTGCCAGCAGCTTAGATACTGATGCCACCGGGGAGCTGTTTTTT. It specifies CASSLDTDATGELFF.